This T cell receptor (beta chain) was captured in a study of blood T cell repertoires in COVID-19. Looking at the study overall: COVID-19 samples from acute and convalescent phases originated in the United States, Italy and Spain. Sample material is recorded as cDNA or gDNA derived from T cells, B-cell-depleted T cells, or PBMCs.

This clone is a singleton in its sample. Under the authors' procedure: Reference gene primer amplification in the assay estimated nucleated cell counts. This table comes from immunoSEQ multiplex PCR, and its TCRdb copy is limited to in-frame clones, with some not included. From that table come the V and J calls and clone size; the DNA was used to work out D and trimming. This table has 300,000 or so clones, roughly 80% appearing once. This CDR3 comprises 15 residues. With 2 bases removed from V and 7 bases from J, the gap between germline ends came to 15 bases. Germline lookup yields CDR1 MDHEN and CDR2 SYDVKM.

The TCR sequence derives from a woman aged 50 to 60 with active or convalescent COVID-19. Input material: peripheral blood. The rearrangement links TRBV28 to TRBJ1-5, with D possibly matching TRBD1 (6 bases). DNA for the CDR3: TGTGCCAGCAGTTTACCCCCACAGGGTAACCAGCCCCAGCATTTT. The encoded protein is CASSLPPQGNQPQHF.